There are a few counts of the clone carrying this TCR beta chain. The record originates from a study of shared clonotypes between healthy human individuals. This table comes from immunoSEQ multiplex PCR, and its TCRdb copy is limited to in-frame clones, with some not included. The sample includes approximately 470,000 clones, 81% of them seen just once. The germline gives CDR1 SGDLS, CDR2 YYNGEE. This CDR3 spans 12 amino acids. V usage is TRBV9 and J usage is TRBJ2-5; D uncertain. The DNA end favors TRBJ2-7, so the J call may be wrong. The sequence was collected from a woman in her thirties or forties in good health. Some clones in this sample may be carry-over from other donors' samples. The source material was PBMCs. The CDR3 region has the DNA TGTGCCAGCAGCCGAGACAACTACGAGCAGTACTTC. The encoded protein is CASSRDNYEQYF.